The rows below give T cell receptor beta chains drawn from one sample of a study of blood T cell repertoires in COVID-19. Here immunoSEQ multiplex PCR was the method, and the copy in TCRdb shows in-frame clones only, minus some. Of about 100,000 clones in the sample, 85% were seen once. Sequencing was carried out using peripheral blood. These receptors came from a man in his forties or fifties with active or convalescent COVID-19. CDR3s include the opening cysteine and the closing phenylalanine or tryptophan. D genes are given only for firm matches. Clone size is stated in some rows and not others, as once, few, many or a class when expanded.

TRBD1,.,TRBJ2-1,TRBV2,CASSRTRGRDEQFF,TGTGCCAGCAGCCGAACAAGGGGGCGAGATGAGCAGTTCTTC
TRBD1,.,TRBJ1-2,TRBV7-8,CASSRAIAGGPGYGYTF,TGTGCCAGCAGCCGCGCTATAGCAGGGGGCCCTGGCTATGGCTACACCTTC
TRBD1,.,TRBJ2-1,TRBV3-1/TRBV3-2,CASSRTGEDYNEQFF,TGTGCCAGCAGCCGGACAGGGGAAGACTACAATGAGCAGTTCTTC
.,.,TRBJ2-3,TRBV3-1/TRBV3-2,CASSQDPGSADTQYF,TGTGCCAGCAGCCAAGATCCCGGGAGTGCAGATACGCAGTATTTT
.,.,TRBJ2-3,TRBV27,CASSPDLLGDTQYF,TGTGCCAGCAGTCCGGATCTTCTCGGGGATACGCAGTATTTT
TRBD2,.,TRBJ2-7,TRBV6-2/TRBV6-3,CASSYQMTSAYEQYF,TGTGCCAGCAGTTACCAAATGACTAGCGCATACGAGCAGTACTTC
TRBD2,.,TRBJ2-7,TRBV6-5,CASRGYSGSKAEQYF,TGTGCCAGCAGGGGATATAGCGGGAGTAAGGCCGAGCAGTACTTC
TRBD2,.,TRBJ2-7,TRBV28,CASSLSWGGTYEQYF,TGTGCCAGCAGTTTAAGTTGGGGGGGAACCTACGAGCAGTACTTC
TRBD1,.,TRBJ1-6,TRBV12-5,CASGPTGDSPLHF,TGTGCTAGTGGTCCTACAGGGGATTCACCCCTCCACTTT
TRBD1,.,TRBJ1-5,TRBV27,CASRGTGVGQPQHF,TGTGCCAGTAGAGGGACAGGGGTTGGTCAGCCCCAGCATTTT
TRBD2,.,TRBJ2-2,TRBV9,CASSVGLLAGGAGELFF,TGTGCCAGCAGCGTAGGTCTACTAGCGGGAGGGGCCGGGGAGCTGTTTTTT
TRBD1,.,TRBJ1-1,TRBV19,CASIRTGRNPEAFF,TGTGCCAGTATCCGGACAGGAAGGAATCCTGAAGCTTTCTTT
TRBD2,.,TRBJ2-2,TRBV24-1,CATSDMAGGYTGELFF,TGTGCCACCAGTGACATGGCCGGGGGGTACACCGGGGAGCTGTTTTTT
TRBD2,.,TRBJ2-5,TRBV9,CASSVEASGETQYF,TGTGCCAGCAGCGTAGAGGCTAGCGGAGAGACCCAGTACTTC
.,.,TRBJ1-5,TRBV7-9,CASSLGNGGRGQPQHF,TGTGCCAGCAGCTTAGGAAATGGGGGCAGGGGTCAGCCCCAGCATTTT
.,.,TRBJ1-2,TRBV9,CASSVGTEYSYGYTF,TGTGCCAGCAGCGTAGGAACAGAATATAGCTATGGCTACACCTTC
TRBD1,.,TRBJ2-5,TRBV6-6,CASSRQGPQETQYF,TGTGCCAGCAGCCGACAGGGCCCCCAAGAGACCCAGTACTTC
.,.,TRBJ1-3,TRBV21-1,CASSKEEGGIYSGNTIYF,TGTGCCAGCAGCAAAGAGGAAGGCGGGATATACTCTGGAAACACCATATATTTT
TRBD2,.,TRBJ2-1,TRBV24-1,CATSDPTSGRALDNEQFF,TGTGCCACCAGTGACCCGACTAGCGGGAGGGCCTTAGACAATGAGCAGTTCTTC
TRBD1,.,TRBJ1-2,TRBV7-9,CASSLDRTGGEGYTF,TGTGCCAGCAGCTTAGATAGGACAGGGGGCGAGGGCTACACCTTC
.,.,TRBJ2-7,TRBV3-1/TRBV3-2,CASSQAAGTEQYF,TGTGCCAGCAGCCAAGCAGCGGGCACCGAGCAGTACTTC
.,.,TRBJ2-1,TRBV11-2,CASRQFRQDGEQFF,TGTGCCAGCAGACAATTTCGACAGGATGGTGAGCAGTTCTTC
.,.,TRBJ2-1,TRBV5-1,CASAEGGNSAEQFF,TGCGCCTCCGCTGAGGGGGGGAATTCGGCTGAGCAGTTCTTC
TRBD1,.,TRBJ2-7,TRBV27,CASSTRQGAGEQYF,TGTGCCAGCAGTACCCGACAGGGGGCTGGTGAGCAGTACTTC
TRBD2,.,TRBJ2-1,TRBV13,CASSTTSGRAWLYEQFF,TGTGCCAGCAGCACGACTAGCGGGAGGGCCTGGCTCTATGAGCAGTTCTTC
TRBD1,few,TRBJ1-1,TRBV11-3,CASSPGQGGVNTEAFF,TGTGCCAGCAGCCCGGGACAGGGGGGGGTGAACACTGAAGCTTTCTTT
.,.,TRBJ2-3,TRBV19,CASRGRGLASTDTQYF,TGTGCCAGTAGAGGAAGGGGGCTAGCGAGCACAGATACGCAGTATTTT
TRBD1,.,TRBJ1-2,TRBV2,CASREPGQGYGYTF,TGTGCCAGCAGAGAACCGGGACAGGGCTATGGCTACACCTTC
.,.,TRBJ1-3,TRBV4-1,CASSQGPPAGENTIYF,TGCGCCAGCAGCCAAGGCCCCCCGGCGGGTGAAAACACCATATATTTT
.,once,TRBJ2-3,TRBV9,CASSVVVEPQYF,TGTGCCAGCAGCGTAGTCGTAGAGCCGCAGTATTTT
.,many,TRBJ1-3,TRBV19,CASSTTQGPSGNTIYF,TGTGCCAGTAGTACAACACAGGGTCCCTCTGGAAACACCATATATTTT
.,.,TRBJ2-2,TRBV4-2,CASSEYSGTGELFF,TGTGCCAGCAGCGAATACTCGGGCACCGGGGAGCTGTTTTTT
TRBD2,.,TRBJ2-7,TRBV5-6,CASSQEGLAGVYYEQYF,TGTGCCAGCAGCCAGGAGGGGCTAGCGGGAGTCTACTACGAGCAGTACTTC
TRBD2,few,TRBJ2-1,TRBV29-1,CSASTSGRGPREQFF,TGCAGCGCGTCGACTAGCGGGAGGGGCCCTCGGGAGCAGTTCTTC
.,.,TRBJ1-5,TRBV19,CATQDYSNQPQHF,TGTGCCACTCAGGACTATAGCAATCAGCCCCAGCATTTT
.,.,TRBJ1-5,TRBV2,CASSDLGQPQHF,TGTGCCAGCAGTGATCTCGGTCAGCCCCAGCATTTT
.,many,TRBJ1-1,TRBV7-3,CASSLSMNTEAFF,TGTGCCAGCAGCTTATCCATGAACACTGAAGCTTTCTTT
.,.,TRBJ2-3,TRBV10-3,CAISVTSSDTQYF,TGTGCCATCAGTGTAACTAGCTCAGATACGCAGTATTTT
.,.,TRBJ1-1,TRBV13,CATWGLAEYTEAFF,TGTGCCACCTGGGGACTGGCAGAGTACACTGAAGCTTTCTTT
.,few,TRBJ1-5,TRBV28,CASSLGGDGQPQHF,TGTGCCAGCAGTTTAGGAGGGGATGGTCAGCCCCAGCATTTT
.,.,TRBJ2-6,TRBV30,CASDSTGANVLTF,TGTGCCTCAGACAGTACAGGGGCCAACGTCCTGACTTTC
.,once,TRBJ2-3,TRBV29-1,CSVDGSIARADTQYF,TGCAGCGTTGATGGGTCAATAGCCCGGGCAGATACGCAGTATTTT
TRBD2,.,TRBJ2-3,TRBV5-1,CASRRTSGSPDTQYF,TGCGCCAGCAGAAGGACTAGCGGGAGCCCAGATACGCAGTATTTT
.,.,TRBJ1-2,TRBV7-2,CASSLVSSGWDGYTF,TGTGCCAGCAGCTTAGTTTCCTCGGGGTGGGATGGCTACACCTTC
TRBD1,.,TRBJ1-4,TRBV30,CAWSVRGQLGEKLFF,TGTGCCTGGAGTGTAAGGGGGCAGTTAGGAGAAAAACTGTTTTTT
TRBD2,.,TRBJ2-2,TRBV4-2,CASSQPSGGTGELFF,TGTGCCAGCAGCCAGCCCAGCGGGGGCACCGGGGAGCTGTTTTTT
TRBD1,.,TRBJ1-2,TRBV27,CASRRTGAYSGYTF,TGTGCCAGCCGGCGGACAGGGGCCTATAGCGGCTACACCTTC